These T cell receptor beta chains were read from a single sample in a study of OX40 agonist ivuxolimab in advanced cancers. Here immunoSEQ multiplex PCR was the method, and the copy in TCRdb shows in-frame clones only, minus some. The sample has tens of thousands of clones, around 86% seen once; the top ten hold around 13%. Source: CD4+ or CD8+ T cells sorted from blood, taken in a trial of the OX40 agonist ivuxolimab. These TCRs come from an adult with an advanced solid tumor such as melanoma, head and neck, liver or kidney cancer. Each CDR3 is given with its conserved first and last residue. D genes are given only for firm matches. Size is omitted from some rows. Given values are once, few, many or a class for expanded clones.

v_call: TRBV6-1; j_call: TRBJ1-1; d_call: -; cdr3_length: 12; clone_size: medium-sized; cdr3_aa: CASSVRVQKAFF; cdr3_nt: TGTGCCAGCAGTGTCAGGGTTCAAAAAGCTTTCTTT
v_call: TRBV29-1; j_call: TRBJ2-1; d_call: TRBD2; cdr3_length: 12; clone_size: -; cdr3_aa: CSGTSGSNEQFF; cdr3_nt: TGCAGCGGGACTAGCGGGAGCAATGAGCAGTTCTTC
v_call: TRBV11-2; j_call: TRBJ2-7; d_call: -; cdr3_length: 15; clone_size: -; cdr3_aa: CASSLSGGASGEQYF; cdr3_nt: TGTGCCAGCAGCTTATCCGGGGGCGCAAGTGGGGAGCAGTACTTC
v_call: TRBV5-1; j_call: TRBJ2-2; d_call: -; cdr3_length: 13; clone_size: -; cdr3_aa: CASGKTVTGELFF; cdr3_nt: TGCGCCAGCGGTAAGACAGTCACCGGGGAGCTGTTTTTT
v_call: TRBV19; j_call: TRBJ1-6; d_call: TRBD1; cdr3_length: 15; clone_size: -; cdr3_aa: CASSPQPRGSSPLHF; cdr3_nt: TGTGCCAGTAGTCCTCAACCCAGGGGGAGTTCACCCCTCCACTTT
v_call: TRBV27; j_call: TRBJ2-7; d_call: -; cdr3_length: 10; clone_size: -; cdr3_aa: CATHPYEQYF; cdr3_nt: TGTGCCACCCATCCCTACGAGCAGTACTTC
v_call: TRBV7-9; j_call: TRBJ2-5; d_call: -; cdr3_length: 15; clone_size: -; cdr3_aa: CASRKLWGLKETQYF; cdr3_nt: TGTGCCAGCAGGAAACTGTGGGGGCTAAAAGAGACCCAGTACTTC
v_call: TRBV21-1; j_call: TRBJ2-7; d_call: -; cdr3_length: 14; clone_size: -; cdr3_aa: CASSKGGLYNEQYF; cdr3_nt: TGTGCCAGCAGCAAAGGAGGACTATACAACGAGCAGTACTTC
v_call: TRBV7-6; j_call: TRBJ1-5; d_call: -; cdr3_length: 13; clone_size: -; cdr3_aa: CASSLEVGQPQHF; cdr3_nt: TGTGCCAGCAGCTTAGAGGTAGGCCAGCCCCAGCATTTT
v_call: TRBV5-1; j_call: TRBJ2-7; d_call: -; cdr3_length: 14; clone_size: -; cdr3_aa: CASSLLTGFNEQYF; cdr3_nt: TGCGCCAGCAGCTTATTAACGGGGTTCAACGAGCAGTACTTC
v_call: TRBV5-1; j_call: TRBJ2-1; d_call: TRBD1; cdr3_length: 15; clone_size: once; cdr3_aa: CASSPGTGGSDEQFF; cdr3_nt: TGCGCCAGCAGCCCCGGGACAGGGGGCTCGGATGAGCAGTTCTTC